This is a list of T cell receptor beta chains from one sample in a study of cytomegalovirus exposure and HLA in healthy donors. Some clones are missing from TCRdb's copy, which holds only in-frame ones; the method was immunoSEQ multiplex PCR. The sample has 200,000 to 300,000 clones, 80% to 90% seen once. Material: PBMCs. Receptors originate from a woman aged 40 to 50 in good health and CMV-seropositive. Both conserved end residues are part of each CDR3. The D gene is left open where the match is weak. Only part of the rows carry a size: once, few, many, or a class if the clone is expanded.

V	size	J	D	DNA	CDR3
TRBV28	NA	TRBJ2-6	TRBD1	TGTGCCAGCAGGTCGGGACAGGGCCTCTCTGGGGCCAACGTCCTGACTTTC	CASRSGQGLSGANVLTF
TRBV27	few	TRBJ2-7	TRBD1	TGTGCCAGGAGGACAGGGGGTATGATGGAGCAGTACTTC	CARRTGGMMEQYF
TRBV7-8	NA	TRBJ2-7	TRBD2	TGTGCCAGCAGCTTAGGGCCCCTAGCGGGGCCTACGAAGCAGTACTTC	CASSLGPLAGPTKQYF
TRBV11-3	NA	TRBJ2-1	TRBD2	TGTGCCAGCAGGGGACTAGCGGGAAATGAGCAGTTCTTC	CASRGLAGNEQFF
TRBV5-1	NA	TRBJ2-7	NA	TGCGCCAGCAGCTCACCACAGGGTCCCAACGAGCAGTACTTC	CASSSPQGPNEQYF
TRBV27	NA	TRBJ1-5	TRBD1	TGTGCCAGCAGCCCTGGGACAGGGGGCTCGCCCCAGCATTTT	CASSPGTGGSPQHF
TRBV4-2	NA	TRBJ1-2	TRBD1	TGTGCCAGCAGCCAAATTTCGGGACAGGGCGGTGGCTACACCTTC	CASSQISGQGGGYTF
TRBV28	NA	TRBJ1-4	TRBD1	TGTGCCAGCAGCAATAACAGGGGGGGAAAACTGTTTTTT	CASSNNRGGKLFF
TRBV30	NA	TRBJ1-6	TRBD1	TGTGCCTGGAGATCCGGGACAGGAGTTGATAATTCACCCCTCCACTTT	CAWRSGTGVDNSPLHF
TRBV10-3	NA	TRBJ2-7	NA	TGTGCCATCAGTGACCCCGGTAGCGGATCCTACGAGCAGTACTTC	CAISDPGSGSYEQYF
TRBV9	NA	TRBJ1-2	NA	TGTGCCAGCAGCGTATCAGGGGCTATTTCCTATGGCTACACCTTC	CASSVSGAISYGYTF
TRBV5-6	NA	TRBJ1-5	TRBD1	TGTGCCAGCAGCGCTCGTACGGGACAGATCAATCAGCCCCAGCATTTT	CASSARTGQINQPQHF
TRBV7-2	few	TRBJ2-4	NA	TGTGCCAGCACCCCATCGGGAGACCAAGCCAAAAACATTCAGTACTTC	CASTPSGDQAKNIQYF
TRBV7-2	NA	TRBJ1-5	NA	TGTGCCAGCAGCTATCAGGCTAGCAATCAGCCCCAGCATTTT	CASSYQASNQPQHF
TRBV7-9	few	TRBJ1-1	TRBD1	TGTTCCAGCGCCCCGGGACAGGGCCTTAAAATGAACACTGAAGCTTTCTTT	CSSAPGQGLKMNTEAFF
TRBV7-6	once	TRBJ2-7	NA	TGTGCCAGCAGCTTAGCAGATAGCGGCCCCTACGAGCAGTACTTC	CASSLADSGPYEQYF
TRBV4-2	NA	TRBJ1-2	TRBD1	TGTGCCAGCAGCCAAGATCGGACAGGGAAGGGCTACACCTTC	CASSQDRTGKGYTF
TRBV14	NA	TRBJ1-1	TRBD1	TGTGCCAGCAGCCAGTTGGCAGGGGGCGCGACTGAAGCTTTCTTT	CASSQLAGGATEAFF
TRBV19	NA	TRBJ2-2	NA	TGTGCCAGTAGCACCACCCTGGGAGGATTTTCGCTTAGCGGGGAGCTGTTTTTT	CASSTTLGGFSLSGELFF
TRBV7-2	NA	TRBJ1-6	NA	TGTGCCAGCAGCTTAGTGTCACAGCCGCCTAATTCACCCCTCCACTTT	CASSLVSQPPNSPLHF
TRBV2	once	TRBJ2-3	TRBD1	TGTGCCAGCAGTGAACAGGGGGTTGGAGATACGCAGTATTTT	CASSEQGVGDTQYF
TRBV19	NA	TRBJ2-2	NA	TGTGCCAGTAGTATATACAGGGAAACCGGGGAGCTGTTTTTT	CASSIYRETGELFF
TRBV10-3	NA	TRBJ2-5	TRBD1	TGTGCCATCAGTATGGACAGGGATGGACTCCAGACCCAGTACTTC	CAISMDRDGLQTQYF
TRBV7-2	NA	TRBJ2-2	TRBD2	TGTGCCAGCAGCTTATCGCGGGAGGGCCCTCGGACCGGGGAGCTGTTTTTT	CASSLSREGPRTGELFF
TRBV25-1	few	TRBJ1-1	NA	TGTGCCAGCAGTGAATGGGCAGGGGTGAACACTGAAGCTTTCTTT	CASSEWAGVNTEAFF
TRBV29-1	NA	TRBJ2-5	NA	TGCAGCGTTAGTAGAGGAGGGGGCGTGTCGGAGACCCAGTACTTC	CSVSRGGGVSETQYF
TRBV6-1	NA	TRBJ2-5	NA	TGTGCCAGCAGTGGCCCCGGGGCAGGGGAAGAAGAGACCCAGTACTTC	CASSGPGAGEEETQYF
TRBV7-3	once	TRBJ2-5	TRBD1	TGTGCCAGCAGCTTAATGGGGACAGAACAAGAGACCCAGTACTTC	CASSLMGTEQETQYF
TRBV7-9	few	TRBJ1-2	NA	TGTGCCAGCAGCTCAGGAACAGACTATAACTATGGCTACACCTTC	CASSSGTDYNYGYTF
TRBV28	NA	TRBJ1-5	NA	TGTGCCAGCAGTTCCTCGGTCGAGCCCCAGCATTTT	CASSSSVEPQHF
TRBV7-2	NA	TRBJ1-4	NA	TGTGCCAGCAGCCTAGAGGGGGGGGCTAATGAAAAACTGTTTTTT	CASSLEGGANEKLFF
TRBV30	once	TRBJ1-6	NA	TGTGCCTGGGCCGGGGGGCTTGGTTCACCCCTCCACTTT	CAWAGGLGSPLHF
TRBV7-2	NA	TRBJ2-3	TRBD2	TGTGCCAGCAGCTTAAGCGGGACTAGCGAAGATACGCAGTATTTT	CASSLSGTSEDTQYF
TRBV7-9	NA	TRBJ2-3	NA	TGTGCCAGCAGCTTATCACTGTCGAGTGGTACGCAGTATTTT	CASSLSLSSGTQYF
TRBV5-1	NA	TRBJ1-1	NA	TGCGCCAGCAGCTTAACAGGCCGGAACACTGAAGCTTTCTTT	CASSLTGRNTEAFF
TRBV4-3	few	TRBJ1-6	TRBD1	TGCGCCAGCAGCCAAGAGTGGGGACAGGGGAATTCACCCCTCCACTTT	CASSQEWGQGNSPLHF
TRBV2	NA	TRBJ1-3	NA	TGTGCCAGCGCGGCGGGACTGACCTCTGGAAACACCATATATTTT	CASAAGLTSGNTIYF
TRBV28	few	TRBJ2-1	TRBD2	TGTGCCACATACGCTAGCGGGAGAGGGAATGAGCAGTTCTTC	CATYASGRGNEQFF
TRBV4-2	NA	TRBJ2-7	NA	TGTGCCAGCAGCCAAGTGACAGGTGGGTTCGAGCAGTACTTC	CASSQVTGGFEQYF
TRBV28	NA	TRBJ2-7	TRBD2	TGTGCCAGCAGCCCAGCTAGCGGGAGTTTTCGTTACGAGCAGTACTTC	CASSPASGSFRYEQYF
TRBV7-9	NA	TRBJ2-3	TRBD2	TGTGCCAGCAGCTTCGGGACTAGCGGGACCCTCACAGATACGCAGTATTTT	CASSFGTSGTLTDTQYF
TRBV4-3	few	TRBJ1-2	NA	TGCGCCAGCAGCCAAGATCAAGGAGGGACCTATGGCTACACCTTC	CASSQDQGGTYGYTF
TRBV27	few	TRBJ1-5	TRBD1	TGTGCCAGCAGTTTATCAGGGGGCATGGGCAATCAGCCCCAGCATTTT	CASSLSGGMGNQPQHF
TRBV4-1	NA	TRBJ2-7	NA	TGCGCCAGCAGCCAAGGTGAAACGGCCTACGAGCAGTACTTC	CASSQGETAYEQYF
TRBV19	NA	TRBJ2-7	NA	TGTGCCAGTAGTATGGTCAAAGAGGAGACGGCCTACGAGCAGTACTTC	CASSMVKEETAYEQYF
TRBV5-6	NA	TRBJ2-5	NA	TGTGCCAGCAGCCGGGGGGCGGGAGCTTTCGGGGAGACCCAGTACTTC	CASSRGAGAFGETQYF
TRBV9	few	TRBJ2-7	NA	TGTGCCAGCAGCGTAGCTGGTAGCGGCTCCTACGAGCAGTACTTC	CASSVAGSGSYEQYF
TRBV5-1	few	TRBJ2-1	TRBD2	TGCGCCAGCAGCCCCCAACTAGCGGGAGCCTCCAATGAGCAGTTCTTC	CASSPQLAGASNEQFF
TRBV27	NA	TRBJ2-7	TRBD2	TGTGCCAGCAGTTTTAGGAAGCGGGGGGAACTATGGACCGTCCCCCACGAGCAGTACTTC	CASSFRKRGELWTVPHEQYF
TRBV5-1	NA	TRBJ2-1	TRBD2	TGCGCCAGCAGCTTCGCTAGCGGGAGTTCTGACTACAATGAGCAGTTCTTC	CASSFASGSSDYNEQFF
TRBV4-1	NA	TRBJ2-2	TRBD2	TGCGCCAGCAGCGGAAGCGGGAGGGGCGGGGAGCTGTTTTTT	CASSGSGRGGELFF
TRBV30	once	TRBJ2-7	NA	TGTGCCAATGGAGAAGGGGCGCTTGGTAGGGAGCAGTACTTC	CANGEGALGREQYF
TRBV30	NA	TRBJ2-1	TRBD1	TGTGCCTGGGGACAGGACCACTACAATGAGCAGTTCTTC	CAWGQDHYNEQFF
TRBV18	once	TRBJ1-1	TRBD1	TGTGCCAGCTCACCATTGACAGGGGGCATGAACACTGAAGCTTTCTTT	CASSPLTGGMNTEAFF